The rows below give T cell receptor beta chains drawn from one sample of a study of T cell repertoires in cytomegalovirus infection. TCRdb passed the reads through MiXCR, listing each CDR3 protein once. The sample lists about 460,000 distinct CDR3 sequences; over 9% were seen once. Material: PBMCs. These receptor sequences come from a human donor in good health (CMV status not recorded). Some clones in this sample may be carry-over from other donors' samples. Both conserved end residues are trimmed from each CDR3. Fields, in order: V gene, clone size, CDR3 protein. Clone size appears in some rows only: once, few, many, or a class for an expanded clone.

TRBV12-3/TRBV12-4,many,ASSVYRGNYGYT
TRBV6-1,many,ASSSDFGETQY
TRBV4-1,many,ASSEGGRGTGELF
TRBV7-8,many,ASSRSRLGSGYEQY
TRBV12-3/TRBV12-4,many,ASSSRGAAGVDTQY
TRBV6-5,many,ASSYSRTDNSPLH
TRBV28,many,ASAQGKNTEAF
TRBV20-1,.,SARDRRTGGSGANVLT
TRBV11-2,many,ASSYPVGGPDTQY
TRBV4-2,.,ASSQVGSGGGNEQF
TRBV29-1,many,SVQGSAYEQY
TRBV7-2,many,ASSLEAGQPQH
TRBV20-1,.,SATKPIAVQETQY
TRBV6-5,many,ASSRGGLAGGDTQY
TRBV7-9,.,ASSPGPPRLYEQY
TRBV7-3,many,ASSVGQPSYEQY
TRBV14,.,ASSQGTWTGEQY
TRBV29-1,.,SVGRESNEQY
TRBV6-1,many,ASSPRGKTDYYEQY
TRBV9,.,ASSPRQGALETQY
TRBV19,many,ASSSGRAEVETQY
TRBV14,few,ASSQEGQGYTGELF
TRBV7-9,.,ASRAPGHLNSPLH
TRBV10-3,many,AIRLSMNTEAF
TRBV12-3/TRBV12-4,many,ASSWGQDSNQPQH
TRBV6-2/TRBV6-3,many,ASSSTGTPLH
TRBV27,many,ASSLSGRLNIQY
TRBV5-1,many,ASSPEGGNPYNEQF
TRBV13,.,ASTAAGTGNTEAF
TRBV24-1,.,ATSDADPSGETQY
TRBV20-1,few,SARRDGNTIY
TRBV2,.,ASTPDRLAKNIQY
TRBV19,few,ASSIERLAGLYNEQF
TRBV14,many,ASRGGEKTQY
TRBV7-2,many,ASSPPGQGARGGYT
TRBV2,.,ASSVEGADEQY
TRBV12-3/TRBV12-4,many,ASRGRTGPSGNTIY
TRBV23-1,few,ASIPYDRLYSYEQY
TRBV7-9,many,ASSLGTKNIQY
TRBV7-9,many,ASSQGLAFTNTQY
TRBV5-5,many,ASSLAPRGTYEQY
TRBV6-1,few,ASKGTGEQPQH
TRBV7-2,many,ASSLDSGVYYGYT
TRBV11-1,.,ASSIPRGINEQY
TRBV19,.,ASTDLWGDTEAF
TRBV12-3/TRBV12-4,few,ASQAAGARTDTQY
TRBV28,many,ASTPRTPSYEQY
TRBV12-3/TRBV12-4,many,ASYPKTGSALGDTEAF
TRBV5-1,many,ASRTGGISYEQY
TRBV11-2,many,ASARTQNYNEQF
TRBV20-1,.,SAWDYNTGDTQY
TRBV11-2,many,ASSSRGQVPYEQY
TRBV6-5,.,ASSYSRTFYGYT
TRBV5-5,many,ASSLVWVGQPWQPQH